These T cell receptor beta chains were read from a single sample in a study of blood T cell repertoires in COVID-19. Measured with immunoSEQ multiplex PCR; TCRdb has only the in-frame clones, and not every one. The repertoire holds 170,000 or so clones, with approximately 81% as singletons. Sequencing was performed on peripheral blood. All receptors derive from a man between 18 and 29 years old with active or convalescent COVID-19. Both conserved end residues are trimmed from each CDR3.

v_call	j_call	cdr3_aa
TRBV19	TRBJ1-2	ASSSQTGSFNGYT
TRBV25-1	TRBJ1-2	ASSEGGSGQGGYT
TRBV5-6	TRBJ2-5	ASSLEEGVTETQY
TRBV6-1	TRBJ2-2	ASSEIPSANTGELF
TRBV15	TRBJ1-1	ATSRDWGAGGAEAF
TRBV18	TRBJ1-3	ASSPGSQDTIY
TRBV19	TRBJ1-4	ASSGRDSATNEKLF
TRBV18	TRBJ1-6	ASSPRGQGYSPLH
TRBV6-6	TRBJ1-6	ASSFNNNSPLH
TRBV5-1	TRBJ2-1	ASSPVTGSYNEQF
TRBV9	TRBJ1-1	ASSPWGGENTEAF
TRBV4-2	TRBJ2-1	ASSQPGQGINEQF
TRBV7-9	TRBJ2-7	ASSFRSSGSSEQY
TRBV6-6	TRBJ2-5	ASSYWTGKETQY
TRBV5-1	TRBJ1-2	ASSLFSGYGYT
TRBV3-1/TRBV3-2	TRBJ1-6	ASSPGTGNSPLH
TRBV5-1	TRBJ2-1	ASSLAGGNSYNEQF
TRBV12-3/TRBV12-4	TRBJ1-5	ASRTGNQPQH
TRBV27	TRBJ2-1	ASSPRGGRIRRNEQF
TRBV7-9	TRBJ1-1	ASRPFTGYNTEAF
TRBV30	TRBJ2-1	AWSGVYNEQF
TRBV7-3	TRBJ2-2	ASSLIGTGTSGTAGELF
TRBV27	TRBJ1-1	ASSSVRAEAF
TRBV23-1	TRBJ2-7	ASSQYRDRGYEQY
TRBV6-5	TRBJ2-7	ASSQRLRGEQY
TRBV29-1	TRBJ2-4	SVAYRGGGKNIQY
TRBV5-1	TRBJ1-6	ASSPLGTGQSISPLH
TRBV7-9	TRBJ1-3	ASRPGTDSGNTIY
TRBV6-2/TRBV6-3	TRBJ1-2	ASSTLDRGGDGYT
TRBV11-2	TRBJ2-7	ASSLLAGSKEQY
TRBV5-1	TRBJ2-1	ASSVEGASGGGEQF